This TCR beta chain was recovered during a study of T-cell reconstitution after alpha-beta-depleted transplantation in children. Details on this clonotype: No antigen is known for it.

The authors prepared the TCRbeta library with unique molecular identifiers. Via MiXCR, TCRdb re-called the PCR reads, giving one row per CDR3 protein. Among some 100,000 distinct CDR3 sequences listed, 15% to 17% were seen once. This CDR3 spans 14 amino acids. Germline trimming cut 9 bases from V and 4 bases from J; bases unmatched to any gene: 11. Findings of the study overall: Once a year had passed after transplant, T-cell counts and diversity came mostly from newly produced T cells. It was surviving recipient T cells and thymic progenitors that gave some patients high TCRbeta diversity at day 60. Several hundred expanded graft clones reportedly gave rise to the alpha-beta T cells present about two months after transplant.

The sequencing used PBMCs, mostly from graft donor cells, collected 180 days after TCRalphabeta/CD19-depleted stem cell transplant. The J gene is TRBJ1-2, the V gene TRBV12-3 or TRBV12-4; TRBD1 agrees at 7 bases. The origin of this receptor is a male patient aged 2-15 years who had a stem cell transplant for acute lymphoblastic leukemia, so the T cells may come from the graft donor. The CDR3 reads CASNRGVTFYGYTF. CDR3 in DNA: TGTGCCAGTAACAGGGGTGTAACCTTCTATGGCTACACCTTC.